What follows is one TCR beta chain and its context. The table came from immunoSEQ multiplex PCR; TCRdb's copy has only in-frame clones and leaves some out. The table has hundreds of thousands of clones, 73% seen once. The data were taken from a study of shared clonotypes between healthy human individuals. CD45RA+ naive and CD45RA-negative memory subsets were separated from CD4+ cells. Germline V lookup: CDR1 MDHEN, CDR2 SYDVKM. V gave up 7 bases and J gave up 2 bases; unmatched junction bases: 6. CDR3 length: 14 amino acids. Input material: memory CD4+ T cells sorted from blood. The sample's subset: CD45RA-negative fraction. The receptor comes from a woman aged 25 to 39 in good health. J is TRBJ1-1 and V is TRBV28; 8 nucleotides match TRBD1. The CDR3, as DNA: TGTGCCAGCAACCAGGACAGGGCCAACACTGAAGCTTTCTTT. Translated, it gives CASNQDRANTEAFF. Full variable domain (remainder filled in from reference TRBV28 and TRBJ1-1): DVKVTQSSRYLVKRTGEKVFLECVQDMDHENMFWYRQDPGLGLRLIYFSYDVKMKEKGDIPEGYSVSREKKERFSLILESASTNQTSMYLCASNQDRANTEAFFGQGTRLTVV.